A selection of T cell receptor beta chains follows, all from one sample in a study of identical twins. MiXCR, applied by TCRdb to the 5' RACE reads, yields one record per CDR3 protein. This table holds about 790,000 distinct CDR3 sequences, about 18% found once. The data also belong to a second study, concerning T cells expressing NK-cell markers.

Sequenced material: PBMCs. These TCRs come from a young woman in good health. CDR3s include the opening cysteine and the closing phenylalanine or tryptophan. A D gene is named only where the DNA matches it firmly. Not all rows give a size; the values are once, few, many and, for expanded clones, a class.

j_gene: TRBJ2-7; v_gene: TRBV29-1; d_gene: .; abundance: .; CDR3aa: CSVLQDTTYEQYF; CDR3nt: TGCAGCGTTCTGCAGGACACCACCTACGAGCAGTACTTC
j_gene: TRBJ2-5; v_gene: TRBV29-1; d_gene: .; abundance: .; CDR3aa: CSGRPKLDPRETQYF; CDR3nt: TGCAGCGGGAGACCGAAACTCGACCCTCGAGAGACCCAGTACTTC
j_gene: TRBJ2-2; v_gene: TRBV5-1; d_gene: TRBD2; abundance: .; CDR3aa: CASSPGLAGVGTGELFF; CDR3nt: TGCGCCAGCAGCCCGGGACTAGCGGGAGTGGGCACCGGGGAGCTGTTTTTT
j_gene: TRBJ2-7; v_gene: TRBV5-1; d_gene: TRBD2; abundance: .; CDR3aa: CASSSGLGLAGASYEQYF; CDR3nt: TGCGCCAGCAGCTCGGGGTTGGGACTAGCGGGAGCTAGTTACGAGCAGTACTTC
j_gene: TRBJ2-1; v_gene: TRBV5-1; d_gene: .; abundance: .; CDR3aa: CASSLRAPSYNEQFF; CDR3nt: TGCGCCAGCAGCTTGAGAGCCCCCTCCTACAATGAGCAGTTCTTC
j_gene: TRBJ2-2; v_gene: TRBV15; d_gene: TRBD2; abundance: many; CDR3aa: CATSRGLAGKAGELFF; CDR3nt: TGTGCCACCAGCAGAGGACTAGCGGGGAAGGCCGGGGAGCTGTTTTTT
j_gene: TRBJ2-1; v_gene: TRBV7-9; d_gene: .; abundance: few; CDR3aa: CASGIGGGRSSYNEQFF; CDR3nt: TGTGCCAGCGGAATAGGGGGGGGCCGGAGCTCCTACAATGAGCAGTTCTTC
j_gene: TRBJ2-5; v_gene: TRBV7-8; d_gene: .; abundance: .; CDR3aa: CASSLVIVRKETQYF; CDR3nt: TGTGCCAGCAGCTTAGTGATCGTTAGGAAAGAGACCCAGTACTTC
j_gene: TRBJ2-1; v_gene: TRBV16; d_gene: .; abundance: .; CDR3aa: CASSQLGSYNEQFF; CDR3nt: TGTGCCAGCAGCCAATTAGGGTCCTACAATGAGCAGTTCTTC
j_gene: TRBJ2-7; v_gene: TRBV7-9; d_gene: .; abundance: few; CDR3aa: CASSKQTGEQYF; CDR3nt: TGTGCCAGCAGCAAGCAAACGGGAGAGCAGTACTTC
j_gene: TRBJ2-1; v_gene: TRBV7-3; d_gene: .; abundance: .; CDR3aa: CASSLTSLRDEQFF; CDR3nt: TGTGCCAGCAGCTTAACGTCCTTACGTGATGAGCAGTTCTTC
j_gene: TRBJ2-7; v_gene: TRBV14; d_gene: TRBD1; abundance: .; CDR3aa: CASSTSGTGWYEQYF; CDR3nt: TGTGCCAGCAGCACTTCCGGGACAGGGTGGTACGAGCAGTACTTC
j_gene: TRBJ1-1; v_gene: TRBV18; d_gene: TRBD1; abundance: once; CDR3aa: CASSPGTGLMATEAFF; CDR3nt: TGTGCCAGCTCACCGGGGACAGGGCTCATGGCCACTGAAGCTTTCTTT
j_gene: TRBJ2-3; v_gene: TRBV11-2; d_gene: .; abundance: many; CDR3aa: CASSSIRGDTQYF; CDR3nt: TGTGCCAGCAGCTCGATACGGGGAGATACGCAGTATTTT
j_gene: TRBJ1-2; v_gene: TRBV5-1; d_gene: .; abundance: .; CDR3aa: CASSSSVGGYGYTF; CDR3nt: TGCGCCAGCAGTTCCTCGGTAGGCGGCTATGGCTACACCTTC
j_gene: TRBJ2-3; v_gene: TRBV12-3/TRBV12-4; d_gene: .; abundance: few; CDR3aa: CASSLLVGSRADTQYF; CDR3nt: TGTGCCAGCAGTTTACTCGTTGGCTCGCGGGCAGATACGCAGTATTTT
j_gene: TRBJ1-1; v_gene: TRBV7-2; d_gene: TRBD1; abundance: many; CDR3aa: CASSAQGGGNTEAFF; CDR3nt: TGTGCCAGCAGCGCCCAGGGGGGAGGGAACACTGAAGCTTTCTTT
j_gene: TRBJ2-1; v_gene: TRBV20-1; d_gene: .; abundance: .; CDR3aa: CSAGLGYPYNEQFF; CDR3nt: TGCAGTGCTGGGCTGGGGTACCCCTACAATGAGCAGTTCTTC
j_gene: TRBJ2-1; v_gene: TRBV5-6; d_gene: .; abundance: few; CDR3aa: CASSLAPRSSYNEQFF; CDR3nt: TGTGCCAGCAGCTTGGCCCCTAGGAGCTCCTACAATGAGCAGTTCTTC
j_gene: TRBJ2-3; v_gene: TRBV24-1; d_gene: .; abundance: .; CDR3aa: CATSDSVSLDTQYF; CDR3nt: TGTGCCACCAGTGATTCAGTAAGTCTGGATACGCAGTATTTT
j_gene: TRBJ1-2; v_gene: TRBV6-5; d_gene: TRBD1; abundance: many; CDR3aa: CASSHQTGANYGYTF; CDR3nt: TGTGCCAGCAGTCACCAAACAGGGGCGAACTATGGCTACACCTTC
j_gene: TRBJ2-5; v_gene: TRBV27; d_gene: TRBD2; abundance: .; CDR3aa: CASSSRGAGSETQYF; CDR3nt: TGTGCCAGCAGTTCCCGCGGAGCGGGGTCGGAGACCCAGTACTTC
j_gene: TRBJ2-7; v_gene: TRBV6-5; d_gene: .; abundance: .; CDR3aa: CASSFGQRQYF; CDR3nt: TGTGCCAGCAGTTTCGGACAGAGGCAGTACTTC
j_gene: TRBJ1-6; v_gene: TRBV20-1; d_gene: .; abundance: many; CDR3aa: CSAREGGELRNSPLHF; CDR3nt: TGCAGTGCACGAGAGGGGGGGGAGTTGCGTAATTCACCCCTCCACTTT
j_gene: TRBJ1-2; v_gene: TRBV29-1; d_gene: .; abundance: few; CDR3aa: CSVEVSNEYYGYTF; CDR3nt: TGCAGCGTTGAAGTAAGCAACGAGTACTATGGCTACACCTTC
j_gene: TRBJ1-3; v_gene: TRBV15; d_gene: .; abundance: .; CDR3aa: CATSRDRRPSGNTIYF; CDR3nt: TGTGCCACCAGCAGAGATCGAAGGCCTTCTGGAAACACCATATATTTT
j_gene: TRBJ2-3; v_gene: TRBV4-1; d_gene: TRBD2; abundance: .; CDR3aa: CASSLMGGRDTQYF; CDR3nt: TGCGCCAGCAGCCTCATGGGCGGGAGGGATACGCAGTATTTT
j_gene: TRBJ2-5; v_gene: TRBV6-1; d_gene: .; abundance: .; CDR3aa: CASSALLGGETQYF; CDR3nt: TGTGCCAGCAGCGCTCTCTTAGGGGGGGAGACCCAGTACTTC
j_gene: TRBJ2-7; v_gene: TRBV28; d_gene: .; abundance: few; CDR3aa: CASSASRQNSFYEQYF; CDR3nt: TGTGCCAGCAGCGCGTCTCGGCAGAACTCATTCTACGAGCAGTACTTC
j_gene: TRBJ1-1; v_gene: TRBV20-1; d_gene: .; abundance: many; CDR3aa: CSARMNTEAFF; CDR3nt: TGCAGTGCGAGGATGAACACTGAAGCTTTCTTT
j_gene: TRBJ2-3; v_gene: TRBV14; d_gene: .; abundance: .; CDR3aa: CASSHVRTDTQYF; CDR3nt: TGTGCCAGCAGCCATGTCCGCACAGATACGCAGTATTTT
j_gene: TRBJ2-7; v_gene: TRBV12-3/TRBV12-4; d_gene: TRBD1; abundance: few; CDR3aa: CASRLTGVPYEQYF; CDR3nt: TGTGCCAGCAGGTTAACAGGGGTCCCCTACGAGCAGTACTTC
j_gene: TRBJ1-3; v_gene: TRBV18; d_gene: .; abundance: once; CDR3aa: CASSPHEQFSGNTIYF; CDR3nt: TGTGCCAGCTCACCACATGAACAGTTCTCTGGAAACACCATATATTTT
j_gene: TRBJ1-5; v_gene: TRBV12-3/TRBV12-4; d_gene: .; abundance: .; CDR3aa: CASSLNVAQHF; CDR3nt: TGTGCCAGCAGCCTCAACGTGGCCCAGCATTTT
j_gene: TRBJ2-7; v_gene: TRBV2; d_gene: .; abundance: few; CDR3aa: CASNGLLYEQYF; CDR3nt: TGTGCCAGCAATGGACTCCTCTACGAGCAGTACTTC
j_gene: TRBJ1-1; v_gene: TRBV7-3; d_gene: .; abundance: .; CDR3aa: CASRPGPGGAEAFF; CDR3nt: TGTGCCAGCAGACCTGGCCCGGGAGGGGCTGAAGCTTTCTTT
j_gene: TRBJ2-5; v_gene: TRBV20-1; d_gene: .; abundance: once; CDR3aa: CSARSPWETQYF; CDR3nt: TGCAGTGCTAGATCGCCTTGGGAGACCCAGTACTTC
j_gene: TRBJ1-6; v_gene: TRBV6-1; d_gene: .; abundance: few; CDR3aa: CASGRGIGNSPLHF; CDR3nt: TGTGCCAGCGGACGGGGCATTGGAAATTCACCCCTCCACTTT
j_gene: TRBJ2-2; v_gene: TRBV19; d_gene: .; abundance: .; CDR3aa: CASSIRSLLKANTGELFF; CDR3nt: TGTGCCAGTAGTATACGCAGCCTCCTTAAGGCGAACACCGGGGAGCTGTTTTTT
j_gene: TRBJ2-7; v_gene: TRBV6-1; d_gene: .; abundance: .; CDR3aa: CASVRQETYEQYF; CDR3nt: TGTGCCAGCGTGAGACAGGAAACCTACGAGCAGTACTTC
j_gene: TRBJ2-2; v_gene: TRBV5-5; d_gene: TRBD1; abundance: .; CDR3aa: CASSPVPGTGTGELFF; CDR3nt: TGTGCCAGCAGCCCCGTCCCCGGGACAGGGACCGGGGAGCTGTTTTTT
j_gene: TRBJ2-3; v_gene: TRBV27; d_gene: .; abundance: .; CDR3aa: CASSLVGLQGTQYF; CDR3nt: TGTGCCAGCAGTTTAGTGGGACTCCAAGGGACGCAGTATTTT